This T cell receptor (beta chain) was captured by sequencing in a study of T cell changes during pregnancy in multiple sclerosis. The sample holds one count of this clone. Trimming took off 7 bases at V and 0 bases at J, with 16 bases between the two ends. CDR1 and CDR2 from the germline V gene are MDHEN and SYDVKM. The CDR3 totals 16 residues. Assay: immunoSEQ multiplex PCR; the TCRdb copy retains only in-frame clones and omits some. This table holds approximately 33,000 clones, around 90% found once. The receptor was isolated from a female donor with multiple sclerosis, enrolled in a pregnancy study. The specimen was CD4+ T cells from peripheral blood mononuclear cells, collected after pregnancy. The chain has TRBV28 and TRBJ2-1; possibly TRBD1 for D (5 bases). The DNA of the CDR3 is TGTGCCAGCAAGGTGGGTGGGGCCGGCTCCTACAATGAGCAGTTCTTC. Encoded protein: CASKVGGAGSYNEQFF.